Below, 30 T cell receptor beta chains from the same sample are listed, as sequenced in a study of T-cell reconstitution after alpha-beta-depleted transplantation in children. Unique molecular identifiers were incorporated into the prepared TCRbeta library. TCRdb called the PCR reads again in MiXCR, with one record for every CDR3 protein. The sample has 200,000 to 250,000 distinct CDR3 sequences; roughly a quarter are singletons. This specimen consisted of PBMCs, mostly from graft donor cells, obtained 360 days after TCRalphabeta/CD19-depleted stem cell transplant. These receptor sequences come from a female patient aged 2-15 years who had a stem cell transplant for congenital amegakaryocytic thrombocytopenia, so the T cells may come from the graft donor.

The DNA for the CDR3 is TGCGCCAGCAGTCTAGGTATCGGTGGCGGAGAGGAGACCCAGTACTTC. It encodes CASSLGIGGGEETQYF. V is TRBV5-1 and J is TRBJ2-5; no firm D call. CDR3 length: 16 residues. Germline CDR1 and CDR2: SGHRS and YFSETQ. V was trimmed by 5 bases and J by 5 bases, leaving 22 bases between them. The whole variable domain, filled in from reference TRBV5-1 and TRBJ2-5, reads KAGVTQTPRYLIKTRGQQVTLSCSPISGHRSVSWYQQTPGQGLQFLFEYFSETQRNKGNFPGRFSGRQFSNSRSEMNVSTLELGDSALYLCASSLGIGGGEETQYFGPGTRLLVL.

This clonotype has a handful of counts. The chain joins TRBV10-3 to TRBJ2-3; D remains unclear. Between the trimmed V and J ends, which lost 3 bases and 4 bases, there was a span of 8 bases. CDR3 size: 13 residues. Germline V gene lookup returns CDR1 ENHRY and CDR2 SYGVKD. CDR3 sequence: CAISDQSPDTQYF. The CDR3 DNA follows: TGTGCCATCAGTGATCAGTCCCCAGATACGCAGTATTTT.

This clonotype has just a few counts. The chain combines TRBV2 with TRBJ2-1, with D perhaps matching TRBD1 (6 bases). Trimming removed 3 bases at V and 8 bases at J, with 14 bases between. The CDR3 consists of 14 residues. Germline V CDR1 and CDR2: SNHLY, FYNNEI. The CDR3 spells CASSEKGVLDEQFF. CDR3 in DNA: TGTGCCAGCAGTGAGAAGGGGGTATTGGATGAGCAGTTCTTC.

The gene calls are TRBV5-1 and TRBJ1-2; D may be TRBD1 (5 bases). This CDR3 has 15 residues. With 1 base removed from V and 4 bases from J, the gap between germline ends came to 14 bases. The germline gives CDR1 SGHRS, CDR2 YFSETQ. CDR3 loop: CASSLRGEGGYGYTF. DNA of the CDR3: TGCGCCAGCAGCTTGCGGGGGGAAGGAGGCTATGGCTACACCTTC.

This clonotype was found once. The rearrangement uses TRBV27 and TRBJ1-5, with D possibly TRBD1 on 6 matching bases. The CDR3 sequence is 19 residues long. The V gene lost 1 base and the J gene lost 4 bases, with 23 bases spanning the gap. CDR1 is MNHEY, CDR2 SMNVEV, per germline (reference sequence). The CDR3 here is CASSLYPRGGGLWNQPQHF. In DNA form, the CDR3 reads TGTGCCAGCAGTTTATATCCCCGGGGAGGGGGTTTATGGAATCAGCCCCAGCATTTT.

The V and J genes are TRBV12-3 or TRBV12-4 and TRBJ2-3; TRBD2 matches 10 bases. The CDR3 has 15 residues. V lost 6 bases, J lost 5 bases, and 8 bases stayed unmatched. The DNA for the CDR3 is TGTGCCAGCAGGTCTAGCGGGAGAAGTATAGATACGCAGTATTTT. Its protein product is CASRSSGRSIDTQYF.

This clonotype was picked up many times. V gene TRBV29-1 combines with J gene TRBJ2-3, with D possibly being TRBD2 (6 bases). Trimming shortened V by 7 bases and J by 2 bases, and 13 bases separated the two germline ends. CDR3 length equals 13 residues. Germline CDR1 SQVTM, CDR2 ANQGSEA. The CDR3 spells CSAGLRLTDTQYF. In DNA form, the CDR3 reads TGCAGCGCGGGACTCCGCCTCACAGATACGCAGTATTTT.

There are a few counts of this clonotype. Here the CDR3 DNA reads TGTGCCAGCAGCCATACCCAGGGAGGCGAGCAGTACTTC. Its protein is CASSHTQGGEQYF. The J gene is TRBJ2-7, the V gene TRBV25-1; D is perhaps TRBD2 (6 bases). Germline CDR1 and CDR2: MGHDK and SYGVNS. The ends were cut back, 6 bases at V and 6 bases at J, with 15 bases in the middle. The CDR3 totals 13 residues.

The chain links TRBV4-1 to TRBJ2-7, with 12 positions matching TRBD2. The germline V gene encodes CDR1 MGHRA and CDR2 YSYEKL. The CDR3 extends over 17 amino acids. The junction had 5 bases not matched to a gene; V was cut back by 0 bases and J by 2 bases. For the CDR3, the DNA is TGCGCCAGCAGCCAAGACGGACTAGCGGGAAACCCCTACGAGCAGTACTTC. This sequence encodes CASSQDGLAGNPYEQYF.

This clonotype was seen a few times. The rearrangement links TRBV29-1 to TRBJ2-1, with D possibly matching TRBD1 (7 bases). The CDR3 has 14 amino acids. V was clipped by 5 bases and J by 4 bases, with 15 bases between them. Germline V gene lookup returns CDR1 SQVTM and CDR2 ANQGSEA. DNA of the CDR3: TGCAGCGTTCTATCCAGGGGGGCGTACAATGAGCAGTTCTTC. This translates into CSVLSRGAYNEQFF.

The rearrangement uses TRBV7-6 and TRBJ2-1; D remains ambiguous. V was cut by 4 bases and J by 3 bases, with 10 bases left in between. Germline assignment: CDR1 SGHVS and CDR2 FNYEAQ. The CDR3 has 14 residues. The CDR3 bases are TGTGCCAGCAGCTCCCCCTTGGACTACAATGAGCAGTTCTTC. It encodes CASSSPLDYNEQFF.

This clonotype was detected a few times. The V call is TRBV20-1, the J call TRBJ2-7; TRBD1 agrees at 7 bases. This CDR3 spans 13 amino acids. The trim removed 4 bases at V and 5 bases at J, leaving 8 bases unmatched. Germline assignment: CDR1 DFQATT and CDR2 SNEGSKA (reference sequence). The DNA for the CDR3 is TGCAGTGCTATGGGACAGATCCGCAACGAGCAGTACTTC. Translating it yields CSAMGQIRNEQYF.

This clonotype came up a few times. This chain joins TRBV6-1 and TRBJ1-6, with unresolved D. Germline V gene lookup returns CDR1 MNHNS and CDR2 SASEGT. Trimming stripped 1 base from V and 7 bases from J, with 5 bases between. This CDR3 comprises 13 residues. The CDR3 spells CASSEEGNSPLHF. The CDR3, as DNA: TGTGCCAGCAGTGAAGAGGGCAATTCACCCCTCCACTTT.

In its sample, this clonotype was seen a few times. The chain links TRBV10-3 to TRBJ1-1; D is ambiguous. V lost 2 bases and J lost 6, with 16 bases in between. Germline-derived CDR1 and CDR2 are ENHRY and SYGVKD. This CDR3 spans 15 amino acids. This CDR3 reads CAISERETGFAEAFF. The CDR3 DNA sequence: TGTGCCATCAGTGAGCGAGAGACGGGATTTGCTGAAGCTTTCTTT.

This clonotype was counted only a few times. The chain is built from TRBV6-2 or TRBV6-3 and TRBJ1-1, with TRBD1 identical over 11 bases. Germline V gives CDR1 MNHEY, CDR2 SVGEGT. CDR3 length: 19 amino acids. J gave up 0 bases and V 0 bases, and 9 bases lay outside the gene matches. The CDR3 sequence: CASSYSPGQGEGMNTEAFF. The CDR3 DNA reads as TGTGCCAGCAGTTACTCGCCGGGACAGGGGGAGGGAATGAACACTGAAGCTTTCTTT.

DNA for the CDR3: TGTGCCAGCAGCTCGGACAGGGGGCTCTACGAGCAGTACTTC. The encoded protein is CASSSDRGLYEQYF. This chain links TRBV28 with TRBJ2-7; 11 nucleotides align to TRBD1. Trimming at V came to 6 bases and at J to 3 bases, leaving 4 bases not matched to a gene. The germline V gene encodes CDR1 MDHEN and CDR2 SYDVKM. The CDR3 runs to 14 residues.

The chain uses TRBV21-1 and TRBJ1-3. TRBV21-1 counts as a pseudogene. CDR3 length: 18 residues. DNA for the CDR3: TGTGCCAGCAGCAAAGGGGAAAATGGCAGACCCTCTGGAAACACCATATATTTT. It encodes CASSKGENGRPSGNTIYF.

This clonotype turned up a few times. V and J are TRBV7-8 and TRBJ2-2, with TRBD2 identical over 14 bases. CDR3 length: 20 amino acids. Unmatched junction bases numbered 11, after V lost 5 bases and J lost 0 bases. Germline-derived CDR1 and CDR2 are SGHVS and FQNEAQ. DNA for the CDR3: TGTGCCAGCAGCCAACGGAGGAAGACTAGCGGGAGGGCGAACACCGGGGAGCTGTTTTTT. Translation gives CASSQRRKTSGRANTGELFF.

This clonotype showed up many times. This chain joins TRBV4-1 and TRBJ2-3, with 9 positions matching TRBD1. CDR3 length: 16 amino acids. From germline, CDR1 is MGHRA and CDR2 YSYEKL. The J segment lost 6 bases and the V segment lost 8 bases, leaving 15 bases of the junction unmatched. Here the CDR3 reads CASGTWTGEFYDTQYF. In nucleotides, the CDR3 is TGCGCCAGCGGAACTTGGACAGGGGAATTCTACGATACGCAGTATTTT.

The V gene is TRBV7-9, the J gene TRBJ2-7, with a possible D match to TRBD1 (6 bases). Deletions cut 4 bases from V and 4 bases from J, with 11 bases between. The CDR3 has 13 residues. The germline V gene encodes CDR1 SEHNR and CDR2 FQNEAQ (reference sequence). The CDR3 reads CASSSSGEYEQYF. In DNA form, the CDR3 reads TGTGCCAGCAGCTCCTCAGGGGAGTACGAGCAGTACTTC. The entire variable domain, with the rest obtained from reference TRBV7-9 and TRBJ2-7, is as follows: DTGVSQNPRHKITKRGQNVTFRCDPISEHNRLYWYRQTLGQGPEFLTYFQNEAQLEKSRLLSDRFSAERPKGSFSTLEIQRTEQGDSAMYLCASSSSGEYEQYFGPGTRLTVT.

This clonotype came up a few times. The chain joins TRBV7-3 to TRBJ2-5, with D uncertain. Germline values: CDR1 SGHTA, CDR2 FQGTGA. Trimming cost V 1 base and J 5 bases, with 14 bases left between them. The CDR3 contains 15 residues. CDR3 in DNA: TGTGCCAGCAGCTTAATAGCCGGAACAAGGGAGACCCAGTACTTC. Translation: CASSLIAGTRETQYF.

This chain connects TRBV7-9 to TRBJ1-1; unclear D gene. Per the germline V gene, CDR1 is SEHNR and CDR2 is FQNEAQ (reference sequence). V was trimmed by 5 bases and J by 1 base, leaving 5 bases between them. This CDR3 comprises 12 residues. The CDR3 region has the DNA TGTGCCAGCAGCAGGGAGAACACTGAAGCTTTCTTT. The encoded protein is CASSRENTEAFF.

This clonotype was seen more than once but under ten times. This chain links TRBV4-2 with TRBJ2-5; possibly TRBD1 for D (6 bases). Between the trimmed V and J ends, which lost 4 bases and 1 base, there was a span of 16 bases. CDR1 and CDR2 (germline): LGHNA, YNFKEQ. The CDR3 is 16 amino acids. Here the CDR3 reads CASSRTGQKFQETQYF. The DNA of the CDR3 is TGTGCCAGCAGCCGCACTGGACAGAAGTTCCAAGAGACCCAGTACTTC.

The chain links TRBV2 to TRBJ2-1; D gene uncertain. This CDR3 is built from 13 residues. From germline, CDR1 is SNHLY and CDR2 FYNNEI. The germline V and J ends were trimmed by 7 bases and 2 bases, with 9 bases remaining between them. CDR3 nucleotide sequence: TGTGCCAGCACGACCTCTACCTACAATGAGCAGTTCTTC. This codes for CASTTSTYNEQFF.

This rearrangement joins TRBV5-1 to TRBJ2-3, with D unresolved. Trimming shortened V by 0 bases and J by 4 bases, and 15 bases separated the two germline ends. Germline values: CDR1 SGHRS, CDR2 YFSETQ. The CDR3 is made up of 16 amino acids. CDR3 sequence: CASSLASGGWADTQYF. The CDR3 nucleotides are TGCGCCAGCAGCTTGGCCTCAGGCGGTTGGGCAGATACGCAGTATTTT.

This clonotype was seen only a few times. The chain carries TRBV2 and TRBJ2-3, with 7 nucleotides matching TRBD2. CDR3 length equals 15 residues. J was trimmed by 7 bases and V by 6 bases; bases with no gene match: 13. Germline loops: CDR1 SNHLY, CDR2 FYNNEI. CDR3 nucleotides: TGTGCCAGCAGGGGAGCGGGGCAAATTCCCCATACGCAGTATTTT. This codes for CASRGAGQIPHTQYF.

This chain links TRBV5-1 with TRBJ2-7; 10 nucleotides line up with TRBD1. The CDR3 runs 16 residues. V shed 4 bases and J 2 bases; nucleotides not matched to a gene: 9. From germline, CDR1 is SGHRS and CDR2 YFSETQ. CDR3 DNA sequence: TGCGCCAGCAGCCATAGACAGGGGGCTCTTCCCTACGAGCAGTACTTC. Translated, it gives CASSHRQGALPYEQYF.

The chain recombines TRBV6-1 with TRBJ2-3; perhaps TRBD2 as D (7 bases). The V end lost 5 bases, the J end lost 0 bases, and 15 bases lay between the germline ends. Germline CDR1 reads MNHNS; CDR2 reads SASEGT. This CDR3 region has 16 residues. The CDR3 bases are TGTGCCAGCAGTCGTGCCGGGGGGCCTAGCACAGATACGCAGTATTTT. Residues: CASSRAGGPSTDTQYF.

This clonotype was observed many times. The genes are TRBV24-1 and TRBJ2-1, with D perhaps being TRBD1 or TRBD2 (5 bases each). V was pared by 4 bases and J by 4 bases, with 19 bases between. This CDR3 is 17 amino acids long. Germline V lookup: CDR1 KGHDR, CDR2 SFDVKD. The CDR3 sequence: CATSDPSGAGPYNEQFF. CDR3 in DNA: TGTGCCACCAGTGACCCTTCCGGGGCAGGGCCTTACAATGAGCAGTTCTTC.

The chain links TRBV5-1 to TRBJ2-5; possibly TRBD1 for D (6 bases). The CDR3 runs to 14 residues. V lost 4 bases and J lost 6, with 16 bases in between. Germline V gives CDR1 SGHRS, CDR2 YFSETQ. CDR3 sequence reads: CASSQYRDIKTQYF. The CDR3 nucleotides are TGCGCCAGCAGCCAATACCGGGACATCAAGACCCAGTACTTC.